This T cell receptor beta chain was found in a study of blood T cell repertoires in COVID-19. Study details: Samples taken during acute and convalescent COVID-19 were collected in the United States, Italy and Spain.

Participant age was roughly 18 to 95 years, and participants resided in approximately 25 US areas. Participants were placed into cohorts based on the clinical history they reported. In the original processing: Reference gene primer amplification in the assay estimated nucleated cell counts. Profiled with immunoSEQ multiplex PCR; TCRdb holds only in-frame clones, not every one. That table supplies the V and J calls and clone size; D and trimming were determined from the DNA. Seen here are 85,000 to 130,000 clones, just over 85% observed once, and the top ten hold less than 3.5%. V dropped 3 bases and J dropped 8 bases, with 17 bases sitting between them. CDR3 length: 15 residues. Germline CDR1 WSHSY, CDR2 SAAADI.

V gene TRBV10-2 combines with J gene TRBJ2-1; weak D call: TRBD2 (5 bases). The material sequenced was PBMCs or T cells enriched from blood (not recorded which). The TCR comes from a woman aged 45-65 years who had recovered from COVID-19. The CDR3 coding sequence is TGCGCCAGCAGTGATAGGATGCTAGCTGGGGATGAGCAGTTCTTC. This sequence encodes CASSDRMLAGDEQFF.